What follows describes a single TCR beta chain. As yet, its antigen is unknown. This entry is derived from a study of OX40 agonist ivuxolimab in advanced cancers. Study-wide background: Dose-escalation patients' cancers were hepatocellular carcinoma, melanoma, renal cell or head and neck cancer. Study observations and caveats: Nonresponders included some who also had low normalized T-cell clonal expansion.

Produced via immunoSEQ multiplex PCR; TCRdb's table is partial and in-frame only. The sample carries 65,000 to 90,000 clones, 70% to 90% recorded once. The TCR sequence derives from an adult with an advanced solid tumor such as melanoma, head and neck, liver or kidney cancer. The specimen was CD4+ or CD8+ T cells sorted from blood, collected in a trial of the OX40 agonist ivuxolimab.

The CDR3 spells CASILAGAYNEQFF. The CDR3 nucleotides read TGTGCCAGCATCTTAGCGGGAGCCTACAATGAGCAGTTCTTC. The V gene is TRBV2, the J gene TRBJ2-1, with 9 nucleotides matching TRBD2. The CDR3 has 14 residues. Germline CDR1 reads SNHLY; CDR2 reads FYNNEI. J gave up 2 bases and V 7 bases, and 3 bases lay outside the gene matches.